A single sample gave rise to the 8 T cell receptor beta chains below, sequenced in a study of blood T cell repertoires in COVID-19. Profiling relied on immunoSEQ multiplex PCR, and the TCRdb table lists in-frame clones only, not all of them. Among under 300,000 clones listed, about 90% were seen once. Sequencing was performed on PBMCs or T cells enriched from blood (not recorded which). The receptors come from a woman under 40 with acute COVID-19.

CDR3 in amino acids: CASSFPKESSYNEQFF. The CDR3 DNA reads as TGTGCCAGCAGCTTCCCGAAGGAGAGTTCCTACAATGAGCAGTTCTTC. The chain links TRBV7-9 to TRBJ2-1; D not certain. Germline CDR1 SEHNR, CDR2 FQNEAQ (reference sequence). Trimming pared 3 bases from V and 1 base from J, leaving 13 bases between. This CDR3 contains 16 residues.

The chain links TRBV3-1 (or the pseudogene TRBV3-2) to TRBJ2-3, with TRBD2 as a possible D gene (6 bases). This CDR3 is 16 amino acids long. Per the germline V gene, CDR1 is LGHDT and CDR2 is YNNKEL (reference sequence). The V end was cut by 6 bases, the J end by 1 base, with 17 bases between. DNA of the CDR3: TGTGCCAGCAGTGATCTAGCGTTCGGAGGCACAGATACGCAGTATTTT. As protein: CASSDLAFGGTDTQYF.

This clone was observed a single time. This rearrangement joins TRBV18 to TRBJ2-1; a weak D match, TRBD2 (5 bases). The CDR3 covers 15 residues. Per germline, CDR1 KGHSH and CDR2 LQKENI. V gave up 3 bases and J gave up 8 bases, with 17 bases separating them. CDR3 in DNA: TGTGCCAGCTCACCGCGGAGGACCCAGGACGATGAGCAGTTCTTC. Residues: CASSPRRTQDDEQFF. The complete variable domain, with remaining parts taken from reference TRBV18 and TRBJ2-1, reads NAGVMQNPRHLVRRRGQEARLRCSPMKGHSHVYWYRQLPEEGLKFMVYLQKENIIDESGMPKERFSAEFPKEGPSILRIQQVVRGDSAAYFCASSPRRTQDDEQFFGPGTRLTVL.

This clone was detected a few times. V gene TRBV28 combines with J gene TRBJ2-2; D gene unclear. Trimming removed 1 base at V and 6 bases at J, with 6 bases between. CDR1 is MDHEN and CDR2 is SYDVKM in the germline V gene. The CDR3 runs to 13 residues. The CDR3 loop is CASSLSQSGELFF. In DNA, the CDR3 is TGTGCCAGCAGTTTATCACAGTCCGGGGAGCTGTTTTTT.

There are many counts of this clone. V gene TRBV11-2 combines with J gene TRBJ2-5, with 12 bases identical to TRBD2. Germline V gene data show CDR1 as SGHAT and CDR2 as FQNNGV. The CDR3 runs to 17 residues. V lost 1 base to trimming and J lost 4 bases; unmatched junction nucleotides: 7. CDR3 in DNA: TGTGCCAGCAGCTTAGGACGGACTAGCGGGAAAGGAGAGACCCAGTACTTC. This gives the protein CASSLGRTSGKGETQYF.

This chain links TRBV5-6 with TRBJ1-1, with 8 positions matching TRBD1. The CDR3 totals 14 residues. With V trimmed by 4 bases and J by 6 bases, 8 bases remained unmatched. Per the germline V gene, CDR1 is SGHDT and CDR2 is YYEEEE. CDR3 amino acids: CASSPGQGIPEAFF. The CDR3 DNA sequence: TGTGCCAGCAGCCCCGGACAGGGTATCCCTGAAGCTTTCTTT.

This clone was seen a single time. The V call is TRBV5-1, the J call TRBJ1-6; 9 nucleotides line up with TRBD1. The CDR3 is 16 residues long. Losses at the gene ends were 4 bases for V and 6 bases for J; bases not matched to a gene: 8. Germline V gene sequence: CDR1 SGHRS, CDR2 YFSETQ. CDR3 in amino acids: CASSKTGTGINSPLHF. The CDR3 coding sequence is TGCGCCAGCAGCAAAACCGGGACAGGGATTAATTCACCCCTCCACTTT.

The rearrangement links TRBV2 to TRBJ2-2, with a tentative D call TRBD2 (6 bases). The CDR3 consists of 16 residues. The V gene's germline CDR1 is SNHLY and CDR2 FYNNEI. V dropped 3 bases and J dropped 3 bases, with 14 bases sitting between them. CDR3 residues: CASSERGPGDTGELFF. DNA of the CDR3: TGTGCCAGCAGTGAGCGGGGACCCGGGGACACCGGGGAGCTGTTTTTT.